This is a list of T cell receptor beta chains from one sample in a study of cytomegalovirus exposure and HLA in healthy donors. Using immunoSEQ multiplex PCR, the repertoire was profiled, and TCRdb retains in-frame clones only, with some absent. The table records about 150,000 clones, about 80% of them present only once. Sequencing used PBMCs. The receptor set was obtained from a man aged 30 to 39 in good health and CMV-seropositive. The CDR3 runs from the conserved cysteine through the conserved F or W. Fields, in order: clone size, D gene, J gene, V gene, CDR3 length, CDR3 DNA, CDR3 protein. The D gene is left open where the match is weak. Clone size appears in some rows only: once, few, many, or a class for an expanded clone.

size: -
D: -
J: TRBJ1-1
V: TRBV5-6
length: 15
DNA: TGTGCCAGCAGCCCCGTCGGGTTAAAAGACACTGAAGCTTTCTTT
CDR3: CASSPVGLKDTEAFF

size: -
D: -
J: TRBJ2-7
V: TRBV6-4
length: 15
DNA: TGTGCCAGCAGTTCCTTCATTACATCCTCCTACGAGCAGTACTTC
CDR3: CASSSFITSSYEQYF

size: -
D: TRBD1
J: TRBJ1-5
V: TRBV7-6
length: 12
DNA: TGTGCCACCGGACAGGACAATCAGCCCCAGCATTTT
CDR3: CATGQDNQPQHF

size: -
D: -
J: TRBJ1-4
V: TRBV27
length: 15
DNA: TGTGCCAGCAGTCCAACCACAGGAGTGGGGGAAAAACTGTTTTTT
CDR3: CASSPTTGVGEKLFF

size: -
D: TRBD1
J: TRBJ1-2
V: TRBV2
length: 15
DNA: TGTGCCAGCACTTCTTGGGACAGGGGGGACTATGGCTACACCTTC
CDR3: CASTSWDRGDYGYTF

size: -
D: TRBD1
J: TRBJ2-7
V: TRBV19
length: 15
DNA: TGTGCCAGTAGTACATCCGGGACAGCTTCCTACGAGCAGTACTTC
CDR3: CASSTSGTASYEQYF

size: -
D: TRBD1
J: TRBJ1-2
V: TRBV2
length: 14
DNA: TGTGCCAGCAGTGAAGTCGGGACAGGGAATGGCTACACCTTC
CDR3: CASSEVGTGNGYTF

size: -
D: TRBD1
J: TRBJ1-1
V: TRBV7-9
length: 13
DNA: TGTGCCAGCAGCCCGGGACAGTACACTGAAGCTTTCTTT
CDR3: CASSPGQYTEAFF

size: -
D: TRBD1
J: TRBJ1-6
V: TRBV5-4
length: 17
DNA: TGTGCCAGCAGCCGGAGCGAGGGCAGGGGGCTTGGTTCACCCCTCCACTTT
CDR3: CASSRSEGRGLGSPLHF

size: -
D: TRBD1
J: TRBJ1-1
V: TRBV5-1
length: 14
DNA: TGCGCCAGCGGATCCGGGACAGCCGGCACTGAAGCTTTCTTT
CDR3: CASGSGTAGTEAFF

size: -
D: TRBD1
J: TRBJ1-2
V: TRBV27
length: 15
DNA: TGTGCCAGCAGCCCCATGGACAGGGGCGTGTATGGCTACACCTTC
CDR3: CASSPMDRGVYGYTF

size: -
D: -
J: TRBJ1-2
V: TRBV18
length: 13
DNA: TGTGCCAGCTCACCAGGGCTTCTCGAGGGCTACACCTTC
CDR3: CASSPGLLEGYTF

size: -
D: -
J: TRBJ1-6
V: TRBV19
length: 12
DNA: TGTGCCAGTAGATCAGGAAATTCACCCCTCCACTTT
CDR3: CASRSGNSPLHF

size: few
D: -
J: TRBJ2-3
V: TRBV6-5
length: 15
DNA: TGTGCCAGCAGTTACTCGATGTTAGCCACAGATACGCAGTATTTT
CDR3: CASSYSMLATDTQYF

size: -
D: TRBD1
J: TRBJ2-1
V: TRBV14
length: 15
DNA: TGTGCCAGCAGCCATGGGGACAGGGGGTACAATGAGCAGTTCTTC
CDR3: CASSHGDRGYNEQFF

size: -
D: TRBD1
J: TRBJ2-7
V: TRBV5-1
length: 14
DNA: TGCGCCAGCAACGGACAGGGGAGCTCCTACGAGCAGTACTTC
CDR3: CASNGQGSSYEQYF

size: few
D: -
J: TRBJ2-5
V: TRBV7-9
length: 15
DNA: TGTGCCAGCAGCCCTAACCGGGACTCTAGAGGGGCCCAGTACTTC
CDR3: CASSPNRDSRGAQYF

size: once
D: -
J: TRBJ1-1
V: TRBV9
length: 14
DNA: TGTGCCAGCAGCCCCAGACAGATGAACACTGAAGCTTTCTTT
CDR3: CASSPRQMNTEAFF

size: few
D: TRBD1
J: TRBJ1-2
V: TRBV18
length: 15
DNA: TGTGCCAGCTCACCGATGGCAGGGGGAGCGGATGGCTACACCTTC
CDR3: CASSPMAGGADGYTF

size: -
D: -
J: TRBJ2-5
V: TRBV5-1
length: 14
DNA: TGCGCCAGCAGCCTCGGACAGACGAGGGAGACCCAGTACTTC
CDR3: CASSLGQTRETQYF

size: -
D: -
J: TRBJ1-2
V: TRBV2
length: 14
DNA: TGTGCCAGCAGGCTCCGGGGAGCTAACTATGGCTACACCTTC
CDR3: CASRLRGANYGYTF

size: -
D: -
J: TRBJ2-1
V: TRBV4-3
length: 17
DNA: TGCGCCAGCAGCCCCTCCCGCACGGGTGCCGTATACAATGAGCAGTTCTTC
CDR3: CASSPSRTGAVYNEQFF

size: -
D: -
J: TRBJ1-4
V: TRBV19
length: 15
DNA: TGTGCCAGTGCGAGGACTCGGGCAACTAATGAAAAACTGTTTTTT
CDR3: CASARTRATNEKLFF

size: -
D: -
J: TRBJ2-5
V: TRBV4-1
length: 14
DNA: TGCGCCAGCAGCCGGACTTCCCGCCAAGAGACCCAGTACTTC
CDR3: CASSRTSRQETQYF

size: -
D: -
J: TRBJ1-2
V: TRBV7-3
length: 14
DNA: TGTGCCAGCAGCTTAATTGCAGGGAACTATGGCTACACCTTC
CDR3: CASSLIAGNYGYTF

size: -
D: TRBD1
J: TRBJ1-1
V: TRBV2
length: 14
DNA: TGTGCCAGCAGCCCCGCCAGGGGGCGGCCTGAAGCTTTCTTT
CDR3: CASSPARGRPEAFF

size: -
D: -
J: TRBJ2-7
V: TRBV27
length: 12
DNA: TGTGCCAACACCCTCGTAACGGGGGAGCAGTACTTC
CDR3: CANTLVTGEQYF

size: few
D: TRBD1
J: TRBJ2-1
V: TRBV7-9
length: 12
DNA: TGTGCCAGCAGCCTGACAGGGGATGAGCAGTTCTTC
CDR3: CASSLTGDEQFF

size: once
D: TRBD1
J: TRBJ2-7
V: TRBV7-9
length: 14
DNA: TGTGCCAGCAGCTCCTCACAGGGGGCCCCCGAGCAGTACTTC
CDR3: CASSSSQGAPEQYF

size: -
D: TRBD1
J: TRBJ1-1
V: TRBV2
length: 16
DNA: TGTGCCAGCAGTGAAGGCGGGACAGGGGCCATCACTGAAGCTTTCTTT
CDR3: CASSEGGTGAITEAFF

size: -
D: -
J: TRBJ2-3
V: TRBV9
length: 14
DNA: TGTGCCAGCAGCGTTTCCCACACCACAGATACGCAGTATTTT
CDR3: CASSVSHTTDTQYF

size: -
D: TRBD1
J: TRBJ1-4
V: TRBV6-4
length: 15
DNA: TGTGCCAGCAGCGGACAGGCCCTTAGAGATGAAAAACTGTTTTTT
CDR3: CASSGQALRDEKLFF

size: -
D: TRBD1
J: TRBJ1-2
V: TRBV10-3
length: 14
DNA: TGTGCCATCAGCACCTGGACAGGGGACTATGGCTACACCTTC
CDR3: CAISTWTGDYGYTF

size: -
D: TRBD2
J: TRBJ2-7
V: TRBV27
length: 15
DNA: TGTGCCAGCAGTTATGCCGGGAGGGGGGGAAGGGAGCAGTACTTC
CDR3: CASSYAGRGGREQYF

size: once
D: -
J: TRBJ2-5
V: TRBV11-2
length: 15
DNA: TGTGCCAGCAGCCCCGCCCAGGGGCCTAGGGAGACCCAGTACTTC
CDR3: CASSPAQGPRETQYF

size: few
D: -
J: TRBJ2-5
V: TRBV7-2
length: 14
DNA: TGTGCCAGCAGCCCTGTCAGATCCCAAGAGACCCAGTACTTC
CDR3: CASSPVRSQETQYF

size: -
D: -
J: TRBJ1-1
V: TRBV19
length: 13
DNA: TGTGCCAGTAGTATGGATGCGGGTCAACGGGCTTTCTTT
CDR3: CASSMDAGQRAFF

size: few
D: TRBD1
J: TRBJ2-2
V: TRBV2
length: 16
DNA: TGTGCCAGCATCGGAGGGACAGGGCTCTCCACCGGGGAGCTGTTTTTT
CDR3: CASIGGTGLSTGELFF

size: -
D: TRBD2
J: TRBJ2-1
V: TRBV7-2
length: 15
DNA: TGTGCCAGCAGCTTAGCCGGGGGGGCCTACAATGAGCAGTTCTTC
CDR3: CASSLAGGAYNEQFF

size: -
D: TRBD2
J: TRBJ2-1
V: TRBV7-6
length: 16
DNA: TGTGCCAGCAGCTTAGGGACTAGCGGGGAGGGGTTTGCGCAGTTCTTC
CDR3: CASSLGTSGEGFAQFF

size: few
D: TRBD1
J: TRBJ1-1
V: TRBV5-1
length: 15
DNA: TGCGCCAGCAGCAGTGGACAGGGGGGGTACACTGAAGCTTTCTTT
CDR3: CASSSGQGGYTEAFF

size: once
D: TRBD1
J: TRBJ1-1
V: TRBV5-1
length: 15
DNA: TGCGCCAGCAGCTCCGACAGGGCCCTTAAATCTGAAGCTTTCTTT
CDR3: CASSSDRALKSEAFF

size: -
D: TRBD2
J: TRBJ2-7
V: TRBV15
length: 16
DNA: TGTGCCACCAGCGGAGCTAGCGGGAAGGGCTCCTACGAGCAGTACTTC
CDR3: CATSGASGKGSYEQYF

size: -
D: -
J: TRBJ1-6
V: TRBV9
length: 15
DNA: TGTGCCAGCAGCGCTCATTCAGTCAACAATTCACCCCTCCACTTT
CDR3: CASSAHSVNNSPLHF

size: -
D: TRBD2
J: TRBJ2-3
V: TRBV18
length: 16
DNA: TGTGCCAGCTCACAAGTTACGGGAGGTGTGACAGATACGCAGTATTTT
CDR3: CASSQVTGGVTDTQYF

size: -
D: TRBD1
J: TRBJ2-2
V: TRBV27
length: 16
DNA: TGTGCCGCTGGCGAAGACAGGGGGGCAAACACCGGGGAGCTGTTTTTT
CDR3: CAAGEDRGANTGELFF

size: -
D: TRBD1
J: TRBJ1-5
V: TRBV5-6
length: 15
DNA: TGTGCCAGCAGCTTGGGCCAGGGGGGCGTGCAGCCCCAGCATTTT
CDR3: CASSLGQGGVQPQHF

size: -
D: TRBD2
J: TRBJ2-7
V: TRBV5-4
length: 14
DNA: TGTGCCAGCAGCCAAAGCGGGAGTGCCTACGAGCAGTACTTC
CDR3: CASSQSGSAYEQYF

size: -
D: -
J: TRBJ2-7
V: TRBV6-6
length: 14
DNA: TGTGCCAGTATGGCGGGTCCACCTACCTACGAGCAGTACTTC
CDR3: CASMAGPPTYEQYF

size: -
D: TRBD1
J: TRBJ1-1
V: TRBV6-1
length: 14
DNA: TGTGCCAGCAGTGATACAGGGGGCAACACTGAAGCTTTCTTT
CDR3: CASSDTGGNTEAFF